The 9 T cell receptor beta chains below come from one sample, sequenced in a study of cytomegalovirus exposure and HLA in healthy donors. The PCR used 60 Vbeta and 13 Jbeta primers. Method: immunoSEQ multiplex PCR; TCRdb's copy keeps in-frame clones and lacks some. Of 90,000 to 110,000 clones in the sample, roughly 71% were seen once. Sample: PBMCs. Receptor source: an older woman in good health and CMV-seropositive.

In regard to this clone: Mismatch with germline at one junction end may stem from a read error. The chain employs TRBV7-7 and TRBJ2-2, with D possibly being TRBD2 (5 bases). Per germline, CDR1 SSHAT and CDR2 FNYEAQ (reference sequence). The CDR3 runs 17 residues. CDR3 loop: CASSLGTGKLSTGELFF. The CDR3 bases are TGTGCTAGCAGCTTAGGTACCGGGAAGCTGTCAACCGGGGAGCTGTTTTTT.

About this clone: This same CDR3 is encoded by further DNA sequences in the sample. CDR3 nucleotide sequence: TGCGCCAGCAGTGAGGGGGCGTACGAGCAGTACTTC. This translates into CASSEGAYEQYF. The J gene is TRBJ2-7, the V gene TRBV5-1, with 7 bases aligning to TRBD1. Germline V gene data show CDR1 as SGHRS and CDR2 as YFSETQ. V was clipped by 5 bases and J by 4 bases; unmatched bases: 3. The CDR3 runs to 12 residues.

This chain uses TRBV19 with TRBJ2-7; tentatively, D is TRBD2 (6 bases). Germline V gene lookup returns CDR1 LNHDA and CDR2 SQIVND (reference sequence). Trimming removed 5 bases from V and 3 bases from J, with 14 bases in between. CDR3 length: 14 amino acids. Here the CDR3 DNA reads TGTGCCAGTAGTTTCACACGGAGGGGCTACGAGCAGTACTTC. Translated: CASSFTRRGYEQYF. Full variable domain (rest looked up from reference TRBV19 and TRBJ2-7): DGGITQSPKYLFRKEGQNVTLSCEQNLNHDAMYWYRQDPGQGLRLIYYSQIVNDFQKGDIAEGYSVSREKKESFPLTVTSAQKNPTAFYLCASSFTRRGYEQYFGPGTRLTVT.

The chain employs TRBV18 and TRBJ2-4, with 9 bases that match TRBD1. The ends lost 1 base at V and 13 bases at J; junction bases unmatched: 11. The length of the CDR3 is 15 residues. Germline assignment: CDR1 KGHSH and CDR2 LQKENI. CDR3 bases: TGTGCCAGCTCACCACTGGGGACAGGGACCGAAACACAGTACTTC. This translates into CASSPLGTGTETQYF.

The chain joins TRBV6-1 to TRBJ1-6, with 10 bases fitting TRBD1. There are 19 residues in the CDR3. Germline values: CDR1 MNHNS, CDR2 SASEGT. V lost 4 bases, J lost 3 bases, and 12 bases stayed unmatched. CDR3 in amino acids: CASSARDRGGMGYNSPLHF. For the CDR3, the DNA is TGTGCCAGCAGTGCGAGGGACAGGGGCGGTATGGGCTATAATTCACCCCTCCACTTT.

The chain is built from TRBV7-9 and TRBJ1-4; TRBD1 agrees at 10 bases. J was trimmed by 4 bases and V by 3 bases; bases with no gene match: 11. This CDR3 has 18 residues. Germline assignment: CDR1 SEHNR and CDR2 FQNEAQ (reference sequence). CDR3 DNA: TGTGCCAGCAGCTTGGCCCCCGGGACAGGGGCCTTTAATGAAAAACTGTTTTTT. Translated: CASSLAPGTGAFNEKLFF.

The chain combines TRBV19 with TRBJ1-5; possibly TRBD1 for D (6 bases). Germline CDR1 LNHDA, CDR2 SQIVND (reference sequence). The V gene lost 6 bases and the J gene lost 9 bases, with 21 bases spanning the gap. This CDR3 is built from 15 residues. The CDR3 coding sequence is TGTGCCAGTAGCGATCCGGACAGCGACAGTGGGCCCCAGCATTTT. Translation gives CASSDPDSDSGPQHF.

The chain joins TRBV27 to TRBJ1-2; TRBD1 matches at 7 bases. J lost 4 bases, V lost 4 bases, and 12 bases had no gene match. The CDR3 runs to 16 residues. Germline-derived CDR1 and CDR2 are MNHEY and SMNVEV (reference sequence). This CDR3 is CASSSTGRGARYGYTF. Written as DNA, the CDR3 is TGTGCCAGCAGTTCGACAGGGCGGGGGGCACGCTATGGCTACACCTTC.

The rearrangement joins TRBV7-2 to TRBJ2-3, with 10 bases identical to TRBD2. The germline CDR1 and CDR2 sequences are SGHTA and FQGNSA. The V and J ends lost 3 bases and 6 bases, in that order; junction bases with no gene match: 12. The CDR3 has 17 amino acids. CDR3: CASSFGPPASGGDTQYF. In nucleotides, the CDR3 is TGTGCCAGCAGCTTCGGACCCCCAGCTAGCGGGGGTGATACGCAGTATTTT.